This paragraph covers one TCR beta chain sequence. This sample was included in a study of graft-versus-host responses after intestinal transplantation. Germline CDR1 and CDR2: SGHDN and FVKESK. The germline V and J ends were trimmed by 1 base and 9 bases, with 15 bases remaining between them. The CDR3 runs to 14 residues. Sequencing was performed with immunoSEQ multiplex PCR; in TCRdb, only in-frame clones are kept and a portion is missing. The sample holds 90,000 to 100,000 clones, 86% seen once. This chain joins TRBV14 and TRBJ1-2, with D maybe TRBD1 (5 bases). Here the sequenced sample was PBMCs, taken 255 days after intestinal transplant. This TCR was sampled from a human patient who received an intestinal transplant, so some T cells may come from the graft donor. CDR3 sequence: CASSQVGDMWSYTF. In DNA form, the CDR3 reads TGTGCCAGCAGCCAAGTGGGGGATATGTGGAGCTACACCTTC.